Each of the 3 T cell receptor beta chains below was sequenced from the same sample in a study of identical twins. In TCRdb, the 5' RACE reads were re-called with MiXCR into one record per CDR3 protein. Of about 700,000 distinct CDR3 sequences listed, approximately 6.1% are singletons. Sequenced: naive T cells sorted from blood. These receptors came from a man between 18 and 35 years old in good health.

At least ten counts were recorded for this clonotype. V and J are TRBV10-2 and TRBJ2-3; 9 bases line up with TRBD2. The V and J ends lost 2 bases and 5 bases, in that order; junction bases with no gene match: 8. CDR3 length: 16 amino acids. Germline lookup yields CDR1 WSHSY and CDR2 SAAADI. CDR3 in amino acids: CASSERLSGSIDTQYF. The CDR3 nucleotides are TGCGCCAGCAGTGAGCGTCTTAGCGGGAGTATAGATACGCAGTATTTT.

A few counts support this clonotype. The chain joins TRBV20-1 to TRBJ2-3, with D hard to call. Between the trimmed V and J ends, which lost 4 bases and 0 bases, there was a span of 11 bases. Germline V gene data show CDR1 as DFQATT and CDR2 as SNEGSKA (reference sequence). This CDR3 comprises 14 residues. The DNA for the CDR3 is TGCAGTGCTATCTCCCCTAGAAGCACAGATACGCAGTATTTT. Protein sequence: CSAISPRSTDTQYF.

This clonotype came up many times. The rearrangement joins TRBV12-3 or TRBV12-4 to TRBJ2-2; TRBD2 matches at 10 bases. With V trimmed by 5 bases and J by 15 bases, 12 bases remained unmatched. The CDR3 loop spans 14 amino acids. The CDR3 loop is CASSPTSGIRFVFF. CDR3 in DNA: TGTGCCAGCAGTCCTACTAGCGGGATTAGGTTTGTGTTTTTT.